The text below deals with one T cell receptor beta chain. Its antigen remains unidentified. This specimen comes from a study of PD-1 blockade in classical Hodgkin lymphoma. Findings of the study overall: Relative to healthy donors, newly diagnosed patients reportedly had lower baseline TCR diversity, which was reported as lower still in relapsed/refractory patients. CD4+ but not CD8+ TCR diversity rose significantly by C4D1. Whoever responded completely had baseline diversity much like that seen in newly diagnosed patients.

Each patient experienced a relapse that followed autologous stem cell transplantation, and brentuximab vedotin exposure varied. Complete response, partial response or progressive disease constituted the best responses recorded. Per the germline V gene, CDR1 is SNHLY and CDR2 is FYNNEI. The CDR3 is 14 amino acids. Trimming removed 3 bases from V and 0 bases from J, with 9 bases in between. Profiled with immunoSEQ multiplex PCR; TCRdb holds only in-frame clones, not every one. This sample has fewer than 65,000 clones, with more than 90% found just once. The material was peripheral blood mononuclear cells (PBMCs), obtained at baseline. The receptor was isolated from a human donor with classical Hodgkin lymphoma. The chain uses TRBV2 and TRBJ2-7, with unresolved D. CDR3 sequence: CASSEPRSSYEQYF. For the CDR3, the DNA is TGTGCCAGCAGTGAGCCTAGGAGCTCCTACGAGCAGTACTTC.